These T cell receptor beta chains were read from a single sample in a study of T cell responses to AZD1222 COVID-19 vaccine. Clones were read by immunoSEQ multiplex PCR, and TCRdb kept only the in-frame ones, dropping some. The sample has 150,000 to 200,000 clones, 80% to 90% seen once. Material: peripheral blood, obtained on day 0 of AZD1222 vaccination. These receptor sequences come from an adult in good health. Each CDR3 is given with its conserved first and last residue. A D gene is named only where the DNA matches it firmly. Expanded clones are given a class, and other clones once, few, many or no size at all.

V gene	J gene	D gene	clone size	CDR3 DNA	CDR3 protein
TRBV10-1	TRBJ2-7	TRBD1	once	TGCGCCAGCAGTGATCAGGAGACAGGGTCCTACGAGCAGTACTTC	CASSDQETGSYEQYF
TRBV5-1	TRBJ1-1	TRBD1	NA	TGCGCCAGCAGCTTGGTGACAGGGGCGAACACTGAAGCTTTCTTT	CASSLVTGANTEAFF
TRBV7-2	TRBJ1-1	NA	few	TGTGCCAGCAGCTTAGGACCAGGGTTCGCTGAAGCTTTCTTT	CASSLGPGFAEAFF
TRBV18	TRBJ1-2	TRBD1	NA	TGTGCCAGCTCACCTCAGGGGGCCCCTACTAACTATGGCTACACCTTC	CASSPQGAPTNYGYTF
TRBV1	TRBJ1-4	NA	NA	TGCACCAGCAGCCAAGAAGGTGGACAGGGGAGGAGGGCGACTAATGAAAAACTGTTTTTT	CTSSQEGGQGRRATNEKLFF
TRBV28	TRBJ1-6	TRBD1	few	TGTGCCAGCAGTCTGGACAGGGACTCCTATAATTCACCCCTCCACTTT	CASSLDRDSYNSPLHF
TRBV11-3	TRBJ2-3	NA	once	TGTGCCAGCAGCTTAGGGGGCTTAGCCGCAGATACGCAGTATTTT	CASSLGGLAADTQYF
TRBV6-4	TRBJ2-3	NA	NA	TGTGCCAGCACCAAAGAAGCCGGCACAGATACGCAGTATTTT	CASTKEAGTDTQYF
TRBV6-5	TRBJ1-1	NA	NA	TGTGCCAGCAGTTATCAGGGATCTAAAGCTTTCTTT	CASSYQGSKAFF
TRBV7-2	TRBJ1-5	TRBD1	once	TGTGCCAGCAGCTTAAGACAGGGGGACCGTGGGCCCCAGCATTTT	CASSLRQGDRGPQHF
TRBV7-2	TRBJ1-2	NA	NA	TGTGCCAGCAGCTTTCGACGGGGTGGCTACACCTTC	CASSFRRGGYTF
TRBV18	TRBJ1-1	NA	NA	TGTGCCAGCTCACCGACAGGGAACACTGAAGCTTTCTTT	CASSPTGNTEAFF
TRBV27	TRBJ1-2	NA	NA	TGTGCCAGCAGTTTAAATGGTGGAAGGTATGGCTACACCTTC	CASSLNGGRYGYTF
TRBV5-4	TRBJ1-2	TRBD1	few	TGTGCCAGCAGCTCTGACAGGGGGCTCTATGGCTACACCTTC	CASSSDRGLYGYTF
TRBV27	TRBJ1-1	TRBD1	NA	TGTGCCAGCAGTCAACTACAGGGGGCGAACACTGAAGCTTTCTTT	CASSQLQGANTEAFF
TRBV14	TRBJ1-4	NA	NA	TGTGCCAGCAGCCCTGCGAGGGGACGCTTAAGGGAAAAACTGTTTTTT	CASSPARGRLREKLFF
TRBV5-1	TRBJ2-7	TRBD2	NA	TGCGCCAGCAGCCGGGGGGAGAGATTACCAACCTACGAGCAGTACTTC	CASSRGERLPTYEQYF
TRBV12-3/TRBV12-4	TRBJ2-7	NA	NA	TGTGCCAGCAGGGTGGACAACTCCTACGAGCAGTACTTC	CASRVDNSYEQYF
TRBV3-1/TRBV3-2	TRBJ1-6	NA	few	TGTGCCAGCAGCCAAGTTGGAATGAATTCACCCCTCCACTTT	CASSQVGMNSPLHF
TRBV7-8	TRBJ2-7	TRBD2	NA	TGTGCCAGCAGCCGGACTAGCGAAATCTACGAGCAGTACTTC	CASSRTSEIYEQYF
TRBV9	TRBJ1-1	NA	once	TGTGCCAGCAGCGTAGCTGGCACTGAAGCTTTCTTT	CASSVAGTEAFF